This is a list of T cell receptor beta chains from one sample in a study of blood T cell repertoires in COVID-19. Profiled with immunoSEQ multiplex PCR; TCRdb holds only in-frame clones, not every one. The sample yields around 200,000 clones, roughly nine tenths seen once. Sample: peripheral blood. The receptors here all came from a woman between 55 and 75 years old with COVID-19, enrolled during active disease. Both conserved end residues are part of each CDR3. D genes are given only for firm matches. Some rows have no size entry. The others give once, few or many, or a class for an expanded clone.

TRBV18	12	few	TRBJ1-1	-	CASSNGGVEAFF	TGTGCCAGCTCAAACGGGGGGGTTGAAGCTTTCTTT
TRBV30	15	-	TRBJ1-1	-	CAWRHGGALNTEAFF	TGTGCCTGGAGGCACGGCGGGGCCCTGAACACTGAAGCTTTCTTT
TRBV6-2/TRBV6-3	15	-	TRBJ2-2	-	CASSFGGLNTGELFF	TGTGCCAGCAGTTTTGGGGGACTCAACACCGGGGAGCTGTTTTTT
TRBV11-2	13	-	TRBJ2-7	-	CASSLPGAYEQYF	TGTGCCAGCAGCTTACCAGGGGCCTACGAGCAGTACTTC
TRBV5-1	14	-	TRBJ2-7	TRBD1	CASSFTGGIYEQYF	TGCGCCAGCAGCTTTACAGGGGGCATCTACGAGCAGTACTTC
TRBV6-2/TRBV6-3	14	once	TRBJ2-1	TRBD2	CASSWDYGYNEQFF	TGTGCCAGCAGTTGGGACTACGGATACAATGAGCAGTTCTTC
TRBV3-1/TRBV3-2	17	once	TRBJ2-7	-	CASSQLPPLAGKNEQYF	TGTGCCAGCAGCCAACTCCCCCCGCTTGCAGGGAAGAACGAGCAGTACTTC
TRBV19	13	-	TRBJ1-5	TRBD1	CASSDRGYQPQHF	TGTGCCAGTAGTGACAGGGGTTATCAGCCCCAGCATTTT
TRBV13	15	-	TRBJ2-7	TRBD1	CASSSGTEPTYEQYF	TGTGCCAGCAGCTCCGGGACAGAGCCAACCTACGAGCAGTACTTC
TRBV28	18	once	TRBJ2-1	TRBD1	CASSFTDFYRGQGAEQFF	TGTGCCAGCAGTTTTACCGACTTCTACCGCGGACAGGGGGCTGAGCAGTTCTTC
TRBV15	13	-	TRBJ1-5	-	CATRVRSNQPQHF	TGTGCCACCAGGGTTCGGAGCAATCAGCCCCAGCATTTT
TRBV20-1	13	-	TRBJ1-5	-	CSASSGEGQPQHF	TGCAGTGCTAGTAGTGGGGAGGGACAGCCCCAGCATTTT
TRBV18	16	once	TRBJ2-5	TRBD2	CASSPGPTSGVETQYF	TGTGCCAGCTCACCGGGGCCGACTAGCGGGGTAGAGACCCAGTACTTC
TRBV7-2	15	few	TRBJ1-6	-	CASSSSTGLNSPLHF	TGTGCCAGCAGCTCCTCAACAGGGTTGAATTCACCCCTCCACTTT
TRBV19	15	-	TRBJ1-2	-	CASSPRPLANYGYTF	TGTGCCAGTAGTCCTAGACCCCTCGCTAACTATGGCTACACCTTC
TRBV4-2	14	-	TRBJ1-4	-	CASSQEGGAEKLFF	TGTGCCAGCAGCCAAGAAGGGGGGGCTGAAAAACTGTTTTTT
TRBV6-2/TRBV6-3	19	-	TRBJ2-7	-	CASSLLWVSFTGVPYEQYF	TGTGCCAGCAGCCTCCTCTGGGTTAGTTTCACGGGAGTCCCCTACGAGCAGTACTTC
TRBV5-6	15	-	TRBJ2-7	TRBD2	CASSPLGGSSYEQYF	TGTGCCAGCAGCCCCCTGGGGGGGAGTTCCTACGAGCAGTACTTC
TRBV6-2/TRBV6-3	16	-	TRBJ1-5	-	CASSRPQKGSNQPQHF	TGTGCCAGCAGTAGACCCCAAAAGGGGAGCAATCAGCCCCAGCATTTT
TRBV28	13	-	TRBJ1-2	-	CASSPGIGYGYTF	TGTGCCAGCAGTCCGGGGATCGGCTATGGCTACACCTTC
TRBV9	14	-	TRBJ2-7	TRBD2	CASSVAAGLYEQYF	TGTGCCAGCAGCGTGGCAGCGGGACTCTACGAGCAGTACTTC
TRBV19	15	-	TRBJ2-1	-	CASSPVTLVYNEQFF	TGTGCCAGTAGCCCCGTCACCCTAGTCTACAATGAGCAGTTCTTC
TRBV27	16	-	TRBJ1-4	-	CASSLYSGDHNEKLFF	TGTGCCAGCAGTTTATATTCGGGGGACCATAATGAAAAACTGTTTTTT